The clone carrying this T cell receptor beta chain occurred a few times. Looked up from germline, CDR1 is DFQATT and CDR2 is SNEGSKA (reference sequence). CDR3 size: 12 residues. Trimming pared 3 bases from V and 8 bases from J, leaving 11 bases between. One entry per CDR3 protein results from TCRdb running MiXCR on the 5' RACE reads. The profile shows 1.5 million to 2 million distinct CDR3 sequences, around 29% of them singletons. The data belong to a study of identical twins. Sequencing used cord blood. The chain couples TRBV20-1 to TRBJ2-1; TRBD1 might be the D (6 bases). The receptor was isolated from a newborn girl in good health. The CDR3 is CSASHSGDEQFF. The CDR3 DNA reads TGCAGTGCTAGCCACTCAGGGGATGAGCAGTTCTTC.